These 27 T cell receptor beta chains were all obtained from the same sample, sequenced in a study of shared clonotypes between healthy human individuals. Cells designated naive CD8 were CD45RO-negative and were positively selected for CCR7, with terminally differentiated effector memory CD45RA+ cells excluded. The method was immunoSEQ multiplex PCR; TCRdb's version includes in-frame clones alone and lacks a portion of them. This repertoire shows about 580,000 clones, more than 95% found once; its top ten account for 0.25% to 0.35%. The specimen was naive CD8+ T cells sorted from blood. All receptors come from a man aged 25 to 45 in good health.

The chain has TRBV6-6 and TRBJ2-7; possibly TRBD1 for D (6 bases). V gave up 0 bases and J gave up 2 bases, with 11 bases separating them. This CDR3 has 15 amino acids. CDR1 is MNHNY and CDR2 is SVGAGI in the germline V gene (reference sequence). The CDR3 nucleotides read TGTGCCAGCAGTTACTCGAGGCAGGGGCCCTACGAGCAGTACTTC. Residues: CASSYSRQGPYEQYF.

The chain employs TRBV7-9 and TRBJ2-6; a weak D match, TRBD1 (5 bases). The V gene lost 1 base and the J gene lost 2 bases, with 9 bases spanning the gap. Germline V gene sequence: CDR1 SEHNR, CDR2 FQNEAQ (reference sequence). This CDR3 spans 16 amino acids. The CDR3 DNA reads TGTGCCAGCAGCTTAGAGGGGTTGACTGGGGCCAACGTCCTGACTTTC. Its translation is CASSLEGLTGANVLTF.

The V gene is TRBV7-9, the J gene TRBJ2-7; D is ambiguous. Germline-derived CDR1 and CDR2 are SEHNR and FQNEAQ (reference sequence). Trimming took 4 bases from V and 2 from J, leaving 9 bases between them. The CDR3 length is 13 residues. The CDR3 coding sequence is TGTGCCAGCAGCTACCTAGTCCCCTACGAGCAGTACTTC. It specifies CASSYLVPYEQYF.

The V call is TRBV19, the J call TRBJ1-1, with D possibly matching TRBD1 (6 bases). Germline V lookup: CDR1 LNHDA, CDR2 SQIVND (reference sequence). V shed 5 bases and J shed 10 bases, with 14 bases lying between them. This CDR3 has 12 amino acids. Here the CDR3 reads CASSPRGARAFF. CDR3 nucleotides: TGTGCCAGTAGTCCTCGGGGGGCCAGAGCTTTCTTT.

The genes are TRBV4-1 and TRBJ2-1, with TRBD2 matching over 9 bases. Per the germline V gene, CDR1 is MGHRA and CDR2 is YSYEKL. Unmatched junction bases numbered 6, after V lost 3 bases and J lost 3 bases. There are 16 residues in the CDR3. In DNA form, the CDR3 reads TGCGCCAGCAGCCAGTCTAGCGGGACCAACTACAATGAGCAGTTCTTC. Translating it yields CASSQSSGTNYNEQFF.

This clone was counted only a few times. The chain uses TRBV6-5 and TRBJ2-7; D gene uncertain. The CDR3 spans 12 residues. V lost 2 bases, J lost 0 bases, and 2 bases lay in between. Germline V gene lookup returns CDR1 MNHEY and CDR2 SVGAGI. The CDR3 coding sequence is TGTGCCAGCAGTTACAACTCCTACGAGCAGTACTTC. This encodes CASSYNSYEQYF.

CDR3 sequence: CASSHRLARNYEQYF. CDR3 bases: TGTGCCAGCAGCCACCGACTAGCGCGAAACTACGAGCAGTACTTC. The V and J genes are TRBV16 and TRBJ2-7; TRBD2 aligns across 8 bases. CDR3 length: 15 residues. From germline, CDR1 is KGHSY and CDR2 FQNENV. J lost 3 bases, V lost 3 bases, and 7 bases had no gene match.

This chain uses TRBV29-1 with TRBJ2-3; D not resolved. Germline values: CDR1 SQVTM, CDR2 ANQGSEA. Trimming shortened V by 3 bases and J by 8 bases, and 18 bases separated the two germline ends. The CDR3 covers 14 residues. CDR3 DNA: TGCAGCGTTGAGGAGACACACTTTTCTGGTACGCAGTATTTT. This sequence encodes CSVEETHFSGTQYF.

The chain links TRBV29-1 to TRBJ1-2, with unresolved D. Germline CDR1 SQVTM, CDR2 ANQGSEA. Trimming took 4 bases from V and 7 from J, leaving 13 bases between them. This CDR3 has 12 amino acids. This chain's CDR3 is CSVVMGFGGYTF. The CDR3 nucleotides read TGCAGCGTTGTGATGGGTTTTGGTGGCTACACCTTC.

The rearrangement links TRBV7-9 to TRBJ1-1, with D unclear. The V end lost 6 bases, the J end lost 8 bases, and 13 bases lay between the germline ends. The CDR3 length is 12 residues. Germline-derived CDR1 and CDR2 are SEHNR and FQNEAQ (reference sequence). Here the CDR3 DNA reads TGTGCCAGCAGTCTGGACGTCCCGGAAGCTTTCTTT. Its translation: CASSLDVPEAFF.

The genes are TRBV25-1 and TRBJ1-4; 7 bases match TRBD1. CDR3 length: 15 residues. Germline CDR1 MGHDK, CDR2 SYGVNS. The junction had 4 bases not matched to a gene; V was cut back by 3 bases and J by 3 bases. CDR3 sequence: CASSDEGAANEKLFF. CDR3 DNA sequence: TGTGCCAGCAGTGACGAGGGGGCCGCTAATGAAAAACTGTTTTTT.

V is TRBV27 and J is TRBJ2-7; 13 bases are shared with TRBD2. The CDR3 covers 15 residues. V was clipped by 6 bases and J by 3 bases; unmatched bases: 5. The germline V gene has CDR1 MNHEY and CDR2 SMNVEV (reference sequence). The CDR3 is CASSWGTSGIYEQYF. CDR3 nucleotide sequence: TGTGCCAGCAGCTGGGGGACTAGCGGGATCTACGAGCAGTACTTC.

V and J are TRBV28 and TRBJ2-1; possibly TRBD1 for D (5 bases). Looked up from germline, CDR1 is MDHEN and CDR2 is SYDVKM. This CDR3 spans 13 amino acids. The V end lost 4 bases, the J end lost 4 bases, and 8 bases lay between the germline ends. The CDR3 protein is CASSSTGYNEQFF. Here the CDR3 DNA reads TGTGCCAGCAGTTCAACAGGATACAATGAGCAGTTCTTC.

The CDR3 DNA reads TGTGCCAGCAGTGAGGGACAGGGATCCGTCCCCACTGAAGCTTTCTTT. The encoded protein is CASSEGQGSVPTEAFF. The rearrangement joins TRBV6-1 to TRBJ1-1; 9 bases are shared with TRBD1. Trimming at V came to 3 bases and at J to 4 bases, leaving 9 bases not matched to a gene. Germline values: CDR1 MNHNS, CDR2 SASEGT. This CDR3 has 16 amino acids.

The chain links TRBV7-9 to TRBJ2-1; TRBD2 matches 7 bases. The CDR3 sequence is 15 residues long. The germline V gene encodes CDR1 SEHNR and CDR2 FQNEAQ (reference sequence). Losses at the gene ends were 5 bases for V and 0 bases for J; bases not matched to a gene: 4. The CDR3 loop reads CASSPSGNSYNEQFF. The DNA for the CDR3 is TGTGCCAGCAGCCCGAGCGGGAACTCCTACAATGAGCAGTTCTTC.

The chain has TRBV27 and TRBJ1-2; no clear D. This CDR3 is 16 amino acids long. V shed 0 bases and J shed 4 bases, with 15 bases lying between them. Germline V lookup: CDR1 MNHEY, CDR2 SMNVEV (reference sequence). CDR3 sequence: CASSLSWGDVPYGYTF. The CDR3 DNA follows: TGTGCCAGCAGTTTATCCTGGGGAGACGTTCCCTATGGCTACACCTTC.

This clone showed up just once. This chain connects TRBV5-5 to TRBJ2-7, with 12 bases fitting TRBD2. V was clipped by 5 bases and J by 0 bases; unmatched bases: 6. CDR1 SGHKS and CDR2 YYEKEE come from the germline V gene (reference sequence). The CDR3 consists of 16 residues. CDR3: CASSPRTSGASYEQYF. In nucleotides, the CDR3 is TGTGCCAGCAGTCCCCGGACTAGCGGGGCCTCCTACGAGCAGTACTTC.

The rearrangement joins TRBV14 to TRBJ2-1; 8 bases align to TRBD1. V gave up 2 bases and J gave up 1 base; unmatched junction bases: 16. Germline CDR1 is SGHDN and CDR2 is FVKESK. The CDR3 has 20 amino acids. In DNA, the CDR3 is TGTGCCAGCAGCCAAAAACTGGGACTTAGGACAGGGACGTCCTACAATGAGCAGTTCTTC. Its protein product is CASSQKLGLRTGTSYNEQFF.

This sequence joins TRBV30 and TRBJ1-2; D is uncertain. CDR1 and CDR2 (germline): GTSNPN, SVGIG (reference sequence). The CDR3 is made up of 12 amino acids. Trimming shortened V by 0 bases and J by 6 bases, and 8 bases separated the two germline ends. CDR3 loop: CAWSVVIDGYTF. In DNA form, the CDR3 reads TGTGCCTGGAGTGTAGTGATCGATGGCTACACCTTC. Full variable domain (missing parts from reference TRBV30 and TRBJ1-2): SQTIHQWPATLVQPVGSPLSLECTVEGTSNPNLYWYRQAAGRGLQLLFYSVGIGQISSEVPQNLSASRPQDRQFILSSKKLLLSDSGFYLCAWSVVIDGYTFGSGTRLTVV.

This clone occurred once. The CDR3, as DNA: TGCGCCAGCAGCCATCCCGGACAGGGATTTGCCTACGAGCAGTACTTC. It translates to CASSHPGQGFAYEQYF. The chain recombines TRBV4-1 with TRBJ2-7; 8 nucleotides agree with TRBD1. Trimming at V came to 3 bases and at J to 2 bases, leaving 9 bases not matched to a gene. The CDR3 consists of 16 residues. Germline V lookup: CDR1 MGHRA, CDR2 YSYEKL.

CDR3 in amino acids: CASSATGFVGAEAFF. CDR3 coding DNA: TGTGCCAGCAGCGCTACAGGGTTTGTGGGCGCTGAAGCTTTCTTT. This chain joins TRBV2 and TRBJ1-1; possibly TRBD1 for D (6 bases). The V end was cut by 6 bases, the J end by 6 bases, with 20 bases between. Germline loops: CDR1 SNHLY, CDR2 FYNNEI. This CDR3 is 15 amino acids long.

V is TRBV29-1 and J is TRBJ2-3; D may be TRBD2 (5 bases). This CDR3 is 15 amino acids long. Deletions cut 7 bases from V and 1 base from J, with 18 bases between. Germline V gene lookup returns CDR1 SQVTM and CDR2 ANQGSEA. The CDR3 DNA reads as TGCAGCGCCGGGTGGGAGTGGAAGGGCACAGATACGCAGTATTTT. Translation: CSAGWEWKGTDTQYF.

The CDR3 DNA reads as TGTGCCAGCAGCCCTCGGACAGGGGTGAATCAAGAGACCCAGTACTTC. As protein: CASSPRTGVNQETQYF. V usage is TRBV5-4 and J usage is TRBJ2-5; 9 nucleotides line up with TRBD1. V lost 4 bases, J lost 2 bases, and 9 bases stayed unmatched. Germline-derived CDR1 and CDR2 are SGHNT and YYREEE (reference sequence). CDR3 length equals 16 residues. Looking up the rest from reference TRBV5-4 and TRBJ2-5 gives the full variable domain: ETGVTQSPTHLIKTRGQQVTLRCSSQSGHNTVSWYQQALGQGPQFIFQYYREEENGRGNFPPRFSGLQFPNYSSELNVNALELDDSALYLCASSPRTGVNQETQYFGPGTRLLVL.

This clone was recorded only once. The chain is built from TRBV7-8 and TRBJ1-1; no firm D call. Trimming removed 6 bases at V and 4 bases at J, with 3 bases between. The CDR3 is made up of 10 amino acids. Germline V gene sequence: CDR1 SGHVS, CDR2 FQNEAQ. CDR3 nucleotides: TGTGCCAGCAGGGTCACTGAAGCTTTCTTT. Residues: CASRVTEAFF. The entire variable domain, with the rest obtained from reference TRBV7-8 and TRBJ1-1, is as follows: GAGVSQSPRYKVAKRGQDVALRCDPISGHVSLFWYQQALGQGPEFLTYFQNEAQLDKSGLPSDRFFAERPEGSVSTLKIQRTQQEDSAVYLCASRVTEAFFGQGTRLTVV.

The V and J genes are TRBV7-3 and TRBJ2-3; 10 nucleotides match TRBD1. Per germline, CDR1 SGHTA and CDR2 FQGTGA. The CDR3 has 16 residues. V trimming: 1 base; J trimming: 5 bases; junction bases outside the gene matches: 6. The CDR3 DNA follows: TGTGCCAGCAGCTTAAACGGACAGGGGGACTTAGATACGCAGTATTTT. Encoded protein: CASSLNGQGDLDTQYF.

The J gene is TRBJ2-7, the V gene TRBV5-6; maybe TRBD1 (6 bases). Per germline, CDR1 SGHDT and CDR2 YYEEEE. The CDR3 covers 14 residues. V lost 2 bases and J lost 2, with 11 bases in between. DNA of the CDR3: TGTGCCAGCAGCTTTGGACAGACCCCCTACGAGCAGTACTTC. Translated: CASSFGQTPYEQYF. The whole variable domain, filled in from reference TRBV5-6 and TRBJ2-7, reads DAGVTQSPTHLIKTRGQQVTLRCSPKSGHDTVSWYQQALGQGPQFIFQYYEEEERQRGNFPDRFSGHQFPNYSSELNVNALLLGDSALYLCASSFGQTPYEQYFGPGTRLTVT.

This chain's CDR3 is CASSLDSGSLYETQYF. The DNA for the CDR3 is TGTGCCAGCAGCTTAGATAGCGGGAGTTTGTACGAGACCCAGTACTTC. The chain couples TRBV7-9 to TRBJ2-5, with TRBD2 identical over 9 bases. CDR1 SEHNR and CDR2 FQNEAQ come from the germline V gene (reference sequence). Trimming took 1 base from V and 5 from J; bases not matched to a gene: 8. The length of the CDR3 is 16 residues.